Sequencing of this T cell receptor (beta chain) was carried out in a study of cytotoxic CD8 clonotypes in ibrutinib-treated CLL. Study in general: The patient breakdown showed 10 to 12 relapsed/refractory and more than 14 treatment-naive cases, with under 18 IGHV unmutated.

Germline lookup yields CDR1 MNHEY and CDR2 SVGAGI. This CDR3 is 15 amino acids long. The V end was cut by 0 bases, the J end by 2 bases, with 10 bases between. The data were produced by immunoSEQ multiplex PCR, yet TCRdb's version contains in-frame clones alone and is incomplete. The sample shows over 15,000 clones, roughly 80% of them seen only once. The V gene is TRBV6-5, the J gene TRBJ1-2; D ambiguous. The sequences come from PBMCs, collected before ibrutinib treatment. The source is a human donor with chronic lymphocytic leukemia. The CDR3 DNA reads TGTGCCAGCAGTTACTCTGTCGGCCCAAACTATGGCTACACCTTC. Translation gives CASSYSVGPNYGYTF.